The 20 T cell receptor beta chains below come from one sample, sequenced in a study of vaccination and CD4 T cells after COVID-19. Treatment reported: approximately nine-day PBMC culture with coronavirus spike peptide pools or control peptides (ViraFEST assay). These receptors lack a known antigen. The Oncomine TCR Beta short-read assay was what sequenced the DNA obtained from cultured CD4+ T cells. A single record per CDR3 protein comes from TCRdb applying MiXCR to the PCR reads. This sample has approximately 15,000 distinct CDR3 sequences, with roughly three fifths found just once. The sequencing here drew on CD4+ T cells from blood, cultured in vitro, taken after SARS-CoV-2 vaccination. The receptor set was obtained from a human donor who had recovered from COVID-19.

This clonotype occurred a few times. The genes are TRBV20-1 and TRBJ1-5, with 7 bases lining up with TRBD1. CDR3 length: 13 residues. The V segment lost 4 bases and the J segment 1 base; nucleotides outside the gene matches: 1. CDR1 and CDR2 (germline): DFQATT, SNEGSKA (reference sequence). The CDR3 here is CSANRGSNQPQHF. CDR3 coding DNA: TGCAGTGCTAACAGGGGAAGCAATCAGCCCCAGCATTTT.

This clonotype was picked up one time. This chain joins TRBV29-1 and TRBJ2-7; the match to TRBD2 covers 16 bases. V was clipped by 6 bases and J by 2 bases; unmatched bases: 10. The CDR3 extends over 17 amino acids. The V gene's germline CDR1 is SQVTM and CDR2 ANQGSEA. For the CDR3, the DNA is TGCAGCGTCCTCAAACGGGGACTAGCGGGAGGGGCCTACGAGCAGTACTTC. It encodes CSVLKRGLAGGAYEQYF.

The chain employs TRBV11-2 and TRBJ2-7; unclear D gene. V lost 1 base and J lost 0, with 10 bases in between. Germline V lookup: CDR1 SGHAT, CDR2 FQNNGV. The CDR3 extends over 15 amino acids. The CDR3 coding sequence is TGTGCCAGCAGCTTAGTTGGCGGATTCTCCTACGAGCAGTACTTC. Residues: CASSLVGGFSYEQYF. Complete variable domain (other parts from reference TRBV11-2 and TRBJ2-7): EAGVAQSPRYKIIEKRQSVAFWCNPISGHATLYWYQQILGQGPKLLIQFQNNGVVDDSQLPKDRFSAERLKGVDSTLKIQPAKLEDSAVYLCASSLVGGFSYEQYFGPGTRLTVT.

The chain combines TRBV15 with TRBJ2-3, with D uncertain. Germline CDR1 reads LNHNV; CDR2 reads YYDKDF (reference sequence). V dropped 5 bases and J dropped 3 bases, with 15 bases sitting between them. This CDR3 is built from 15 residues. The CDR3: CATSRGTGGTDTQYF. The CDR3 nucleotides read TGTGCCACCAGCCGTGGAACTGGTGGAACAGATACGCAGTATTTT. The whole variable domain, filled in from reference TRBV15 and TRBJ2-3, reads DAMVIQNPRYQVTQFGKPVTLSCSQTLNHNVMYWYQQKSSQAPKLLFHYYDKDFNNEADTPDNFQSRRPNTSFCFLDIRSPGLGDTAMYLCATSRGTGGTDTQYFGPGTRLTVL.

The V call is TRBV6-1, the J call TRBJ1-6; 7 bases agree with TRBD1. V trimming: 2 bases; J trimming: 9 bases; junction bases outside the gene matches: 7. The germline CDR1 and CDR2 sequences are MNHNS and SASEGT. The CDR3 consists of 15 residues. CDR3 amino acids: CASSELKGASSPLHF. CDR3 coding DNA: TGTGCCAGCAGTGAACTTAAGGGGGCGAGTTCACCCCTCCACTTT.

The chain's CDR3 is CSARGKSSYNSPLHF. The DNA of the CDR3 is TGCAGTGCCAGGGGGAAGAGCTCCTATAATTCACCCCTCCACTTT. The chain combines TRBV20-1 with TRBJ1-6; 7 bases match TRBD1. The germline V gene encodes CDR1 DFQATT and CDR2 SNEGSKA (reference sequence). With 6 bases clipped from V and 0 bases from J, the junction kept 5 bases outside the gene matches. The CDR3 is made up of 15 amino acids.

This clonotype has just one count. The chain is built from TRBV7-2 and TRBJ1-1; the D is unclear. Trimming stripped 1 base from V and 5 bases from J, with 11 bases between. Germline V lookup: CDR1 SGHTA, CDR2 FQGNSA. The CDR3 consists of 14 residues. As DNA, the CDR3 is TGTGCCAGCAGCTTAGGAGGGCGCCGGACTGAAGCTTTCTTT. Translated: CASSLGGRRTEAFF.

The rearrangement uses TRBV24-1 and TRBJ2-1; 9 bases are shared with TRBD1. Per the germline V gene, CDR1 is KGHDR and CDR2 is SFDVKD. The CDR3 length is 15 residues. V shed 7 bases and J 4 bases; nucleotides not matched to a gene: 7. The CDR3 region is CATSPGTGNYNEQFF. The DNA of the CDR3 is TGTGCCACCAGCCCCGGGACAGGGAATTACAATGAGCAGTTCTTC.

V usage is TRBV28 and J usage is TRBJ2-5, with 7 bases lining up with TRBD2. Germline loops: CDR1 MDHEN, CDR2 SYDVKM. J was trimmed by 4 bases and V by 5 bases; bases with no gene match: 7. This CDR3 spans 14 amino acids. CDR3 amino acids: CASSKAGSGETQYF. In DNA, the CDR3 is TGTGCCAGCAGTAAAGCGGGAAGTGGAGAGACCCAGTACTTC.

This clonotype occurred a few times. The genes are TRBV6-2 or TRBV6-3 and TRBJ2-7; the match to TRBD2 covers 12 bases. J was trimmed by 1 base and V by 1 base; bases with no gene match: 2. Germline V gives CDR1 MNHEY, CDR2 SVGEGT. The CDR3 has 16 residues. CDR3 in amino acids: CASSYLLAGGSYEQYF. The DNA for the CDR3 is TGTGCCAGCAGTTACTTGCTAGCGGGGGGGTCCTACGAGCAGTACTTC.

This clonotype appeared a few times. The chain is built from TRBV20-1 and TRBJ2-1; 13 positions agree with TRBD2. From germline, CDR1 is DFQATT and CDR2 SNEGSKA (reference sequence). The CDR3 loop spans 14 amino acids. V lost 2 bases, J lost 7 bases, and 2 bases stayed unmatched. The CDR3 sequence: CSARTSGRANEQFF. The CDR3 region has the DNA TGCAGTGCTAGAACTAGCGGGAGGGCGAATGAGCAGTTCTTC.

V is TRBV27 and J is TRBJ2-6, with TRBD1 identical over 11 bases. The CDR3 runs to 19 residues. V was pared by 5 bases and J by 1 base, with 10 bases of the junction left unmatched. The germline CDR1 and CDR2 sequences are MNHEY and SMNVEV (reference sequence). DNA for the CDR3: TGTGCCAGCAGTCCACCGGGACAGGGGGACTTTTCTGGGGCCAACGTCCTGACTTTC. It yields the protein CASSPPGQGDFSGANVLTF.

The genes are TRBV18 and TRBJ1-2; no definite D call. From germline, CDR1 is KGHSH and CDR2 LQKENI. The CDR3 runs 14 residues. Trimming took 3 bases from V and 0 from J, leaving 8 bases between them. CDR3 sequence (DNA): TGTGCCAGCTCACCGGCATTTGCTAACTATGGCTACACCTTC. Its translation is CASSPAFANYGYTF.

The chain joins TRBV7-3 to TRBJ1-6; D is ambiguous. This CDR3 region has 16 residues. The germline V and J ends were trimmed by 5 bases and 7 bases, with 18 bases remaining between them. The germline V gene has CDR1 SGHTA and CDR2 FQGTGA. CDR3 in amino acids: CASSRAPFPENSPLHF. CDR3 nucleotides: TGTGCCAGCAGCCGGGCCCCTTTCCCGGAGAATTCACCCCTCCACTTT. Full variable domain (remainder filled in from reference TRBV7-3 and TRBJ1-6): GAGVSQTPSNKVTEKGKYVELRCDPISGHTALYWYRQSLGQGPEFLIYFQGTGAADDSGLPNDRFFAVRPEGSVSTLKIQRTERGDSAVYLCASSRAPFPENSPLHFGNGTRLTVT.

This chain connects TRBV2 to TRBJ2-5; D possibly matches TRBD1 or TRBD2 (5 bases each). Germline-derived CDR1 and CDR2 are SNHLY and FYNNEI. The V and J ends lost 2 bases and 9 bases respectively, with 10 bases between them. The CDR3 contains 12 residues. Written as DNA, the CDR3 is TGTGCCAGCAGTGAACCCCCGGGGCCCCAGTACTTC. This sequence encodes CASSEPPGPQYF.

Within the sample, this clonotype is medium-sized. This chain uses TRBV5-6 with TRBJ1-1; D not resolved. V gave up 0 bases and J gave up 0 bases, with 6 bases separating them. Germline-derived CDR1 and CDR2 are SGHDT and YYEEEE. This CDR3 spans 14 amino acids. The CDR3 region has the DNA TGTGCCAGCAGCTTGGGGATCATGAACACTGAAGCTTTCTTT. Its translation is CASSLGIMNTEAFF.

The chain employs TRBV6-1 and TRBJ1-1, with TRBD1 as a possible D gene (5 bases). Deletions cut 9 bases from V and 3 bases from J, with 14 bases between. CDR1 MNHNS and CDR2 SASEGT come from the germline V gene. This CDR3 spans 13 amino acids. CDR3 in DNA: TGTGCCAGTGGGACCTCGGGAGACACTGAAGCTTTCTTT. Translated, it gives CASGTSGDTEAFF.

The chain couples TRBV20-1 to TRBJ2-5; tentatively, D is TRBD2 (6 bases). The V end lost 0 bases, the J end lost 9 bases, and 17 bases lay between the germline ends. Germline CDR1 DFQATT, CDR2 SNEGSKA (reference sequence). The CDR3 is 14 amino acids. Here the CDR3 DNA reads TGCAGTGCTAGAGATTGGCGGGACCTCCGGGCCCAGTACTTC. Translating it yields CSARDWRDLRAQYF.

The V and J genes are TRBV12-3 or TRBV12-4 and TRBJ2-7; 9 positions match TRBD2. The CDR3 is 15 residues long. V lost 5 bases, J lost 6 bases, and 11 bases stayed unmatched. This CDR3 reads CASSPLAGGPFEQYF. In DNA, the CDR3 is TGTGCCAGCAGTCCTCTTGCGGGAGGGCCATTCGAGCAGTACTTC.

The chain couples TRBV7-6 to TRBJ2-3, with 8 nucleotides matching TRBD2. The germline V gene has CDR1 SGHVS and CDR2 FNYEAQ. The CDR3 runs to 17 residues. J lost 1 base, V lost 0 bases, and 6 bases had no gene match. CDR3 region: CASSLALPAGGTDTQYF. For the CDR3, the DNA is TGTGCCAGCAGCTTAGCGCTTCCAGCGGGGGGCACAGATACGCAGTATTTT.